Below, one TCR beta chain is given with its context. The data belong to a study of blood T cell repertoires in COVID-19. Study-wide background: Acute and convalescent COVID-19 specimens originated in the United States, Italy and Spain. From T cells, B-cell-depleted T cells, or PBMCs came the material, which was cDNA or gDNA.

Source study methods: Estimation of nucleated cell counts relied on the amplification of reference gene primers. Profiled with immunoSEQ multiplex PCR; TCRdb holds only in-frame clones, not every one. That table is the source of V, J and clone size, and D and trimming were worked out from the DNA. The sample carries about 98,000 clones, 92% recorded once. The junction had 13 bases not matched to a gene; V was cut back by 4 bases and J by 3 bases. This CDR3 comprises 18 residues. The germline CDR1 and CDR2 sequences are ENHRY and SYGVKD. V and J are TRBV10-3 and TRBJ1-1; the match to TRBD1 covers 11 bases. This clonotype was obtained from a woman between 50 and 59 years old with COVID-19, enrolled during active disease. Sequencing was done on a sample of peripheral blood. CDR3 amino acids: CAISGGAGQGGLHTEAFF. CDR3 bases: TGTGCCATCAGTGGTGGGGCGGGACAGGGGGGACTGCACACTGAAGCTTTCTTT.